This T cell receptor (beta chain) originates from a study of shared clonotypes between healthy human individuals. Trimming took 8 bases from V and 4 from J; bases not matched to a gene: 5. The CDR3 consists of 13 residues. Germline V gives CDR1 MNHNS, CDR2 SASEGT. Data came from immunoSEQ multiplex PCR; TCRdb stores just in-frame clones and leaves some out. Of about 2.4 million clones listed, approximately 93% are singletons. This chain joins TRBV6-1 and TRBJ2-5, with 9 bases lining up with TRBD1. The sequence derives from a man between 18 and 35 years old in good health. Some clones in this sample may be carry-over from other donors' samples. The sequencing sample was made of naive CD4+ T cells from PBMCs. As for subset: CD45RA+ positively selected. In DNA form, the CDR3 reads TGTGCCAGCCTACAGGGGGCGCGAGAGACCCAGTACTTC. This sequence encodes CASLQGARETQYF.